This T cell receptor (beta chain) was documented in a study of CD8+CD57+ T cells in acquired aplastic anemia. In the study overall: The sorted CD4+ and CD8+ cells yielded an average roughly 3 ug of DNA.

Details on this clonotype: The antigen is unknown.

Whoever was chosen for sequencing had shown CD8+CD57+ cell expansion by flow cytometry. Diagnosis of severe acquired aplastic anemia applied to all patients. The blood sampling took place in patients who had so far received no therapy. V dropped 6 bases and J dropped 3 bases, with 18 bases sitting between them. CDR1 is SNHLY, CDR2 FYNNEI, per germline. The CDR3 sequence is 15 residues long. Genomic DNA acted as the template from which TCR beta VDJ combination and CDR3 sequence profiling were carried out. TCRdb ran MiXCR on the reads and lists one entry per CDR3 protein. This table has about 43,000 distinct CDR3 sequences, under 80% appearing once. Points from the study as a whole: Between the patient and control groups, CD8+ Simpson's diversity did not differ significantly.

Sequencing input: sorted CD4+, CD8+, or CD8+CD57+ T cells (not recorded which) from PBMCs. The rearrangement uses TRBV2 and TRBJ2-7; D remains unclear. The receptor was derived from a human donor with aplastic anemia. The CDR3 is CASSQVGWVDYEQYF. In nucleotides, the CDR3 is TGTGCCAGCAGCCAAGTGGGGTGGGTAGACTACGAGCAGTACTTC.